This record looks at one TCR beta chain sequence and its context. Its specificity is not known. The data stem from a study of cytomegalovirus exposure and HLA in healthy donors. Study conclusions and caveats: The productive fraction for most TCR beta V segments was about 87% or about 30% in an earlier analysis.

The junction had 7 bases not matched to a gene; V was cut back by 5 bases and J by 1 base. CDR3 size: 14 residues. The V gene's germline CDR1 is SQVTM and CDR2 ANQGSEA. Donors were ostensibly healthy at sampling, although undocumented immune exposures were probable. A multiplex PCR was run with 60 Vbeta primers and 13 Jbeta primers. Sequenced by immunoSEQ multiplex PCR; TCRdb stores in-frame clones only, minus some. This table holds 75,000 to 90,000 clones, about 69% found once. The chain recombines TRBV29-1 with TRBJ1-1, with TRBD1 matching 7 bases. The sample was PBMCs. The origin of this receptor is a man between 60 and 70 years old in good health and CMV-seronegative. CDR3 coding DNA: TGCAGCGTTAAGTTTTACAGGGGGAACACTGAAGCTTTCTTT. It specifies CSVKFYRGNTEAFF. Variable domain in full (rest from reference TRBV29-1 and TRBJ1-1): SAVISQKPSRDICQRGTSLTIQCQVDSQVTMMFWYRQQPGQSLTLIATANQGSEATYESGFVIDKFPISRPNLTFSTLTVSNMSPEDSSIYLCSVKFYRGNTEAFFGQGTRLTVV.